This passage covers 5 T cell receptor beta chains from one sample sequenced in a study of a mutant IDH1 vaccine in newly diagnosed glioma. Sample time point: baseline, week 1 (first vaccination visit). As for treatment: pre-vaccination baseline after standard-of-care therapy. Repertoires were generated with immunoSEQ multiplex PCR, while TCRdb's copy carries only in-frame clones and drops some. The table has about 96,000 clones, about four fifths seen once. Here the sequenced sample was PBMCs, taken from a glioma patient treated with radiotherapy, temozolomide or both. The source of these receptors is a man aged 35 to 55 with glioma.

The V gene is TRBV4-2, the J gene TRBJ2-1, with 14 bases that match TRBD2. The CDR3 spans 18 residues. Germline V gives CDR1 LGHNA, CDR2 YNFKEQ. V gave up 2 bases and J gave up 3 bases; unmatched junction bases: 6. CDR3 residues: CASSQQGTSGGFYNEQFF. CDR3 coding DNA: TGTGCCAGCAGCCAACAAGGGACTAGCGGGGGATTCTACAATGAGCAGTTCTTC.

The chain carries TRBV13 and TRBJ1-2; unclear D gene. The V gene's germline CDR1 is PRHDT and CDR2 FYEKMQ (reference sequence). The V end was cut by 5 bases, the J end by 7 bases, with 17 bases between. This CDR3 contains 14 residues. This CDR3 reads CASSQRSLVGGYTF. CDR3 in DNA: TGTGCCAGCAGCCAGCGTAGCTTGGTTGGTGGCTACACCTTC.

V and J are TRBV12-2 and TRBJ2-1; TRBD2 is taken as the D call from the table, unchecked against the DNA. TRBV12-2 is a recognized pseudogene. The CDR3 spans 17 residues. DNA of the CDR3: TGTGCAAGTCGCCCCCTCCCGGGGCGGGGAGGTAGGGATGAGCAGTTCTTC. This gives the protein CASRPLPGRGGRDEQFF.

V is TRBV5-6 and J is TRBJ2-5, with 8 bases matching TRBD1. From germline, CDR1 is SGHDT and CDR2 YYEEEE. The trim removed 4 bases at V and 5 bases at J, leaving 4 bases unmatched. This CDR3 contains 13 residues. The CDR3 nucleotides are TGTGCCAGCAGCACGACAGGGGACGAGACCCAGTACTTC. The encoded protein is CASSTTGDETQYF.

J is TRBJ1-5 and V is TRBV27; tentatively, D is TRBD1 (5 bases). Germline loops: CDR1 MNHEY, CDR2 SMNVEV (reference sequence). V was shortened by 6 bases and J by 0 bases, with 15 bases between the two germline ends. This CDR3 contains 16 residues. This CDR3 is CASSKRTPSSNQPQHF. CDR3 DNA sequence: TGTGCCAGCAGCAAAAGGACACCTTCTAGCAATCAGCCCCAGCATTTT.